The rows below give T cell receptor beta chains drawn from one sample of a study of blood T cell repertoires in COVID-19. Method: immunoSEQ multiplex PCR; TCRdb's copy keeps in-frame clones and lacks some. The data show 90,000 or so clones, approximately 92% seen once. Material for sequencing was peripheral blood. All receptors come from a woman aged 80 or over with active COVID-19. Each CDR3 is given with its conserved first and last residue. A D gene is named only where the DNA matches it firmly. Clone size is shown for a subset of rows, as once, few, many or a class of expanded clone.

19	TRBV3-1/TRBV3-2	NA	TRBJ2-1	TRBD2	TGTGCCAGCAGTCACCGACTAGCGGGAGGTTGGGTGAGCTACAATGAGCAGTTCTTC	CASSHRLAGGWVSYNEQFF
14	TRBV10-3	few	TRBJ1-6	NA	TGTGCCATCAAACCACAGGTGGATAATTCACCCCTCCACTTT	CAIKPQVDNSPLHF
15	TRBV7-2	NA	TRBJ2-1	TRBD2	TGTGCCAGCAGCTTAGATGGCTCTAGCGGGAGAGAGCAGTTCTTC	CASSLDGSSGREQFF
14	TRBV5-1	few	TRBJ1-4	NA	TGCGCCAGCAGCTCACAATCAACTAATGAAAAACTGTTTTTT	CASSSQSTNEKLFF
14	TRBV4-3	once	TRBJ2-5	NA	TGCGCCAGCAGCCAAGATACTAGCAGGGAGACCCAGTACTTC	CASSQDTSRETQYF
15	TRBV10-2	few	TRBJ2-2	TRBD1	TGCGCCAGCAATATACCGGGACAGGCAACCGGGGAGCTGTTTTTT	CASNIPGQATGELFF
14	TRBV5-1	once	TRBJ2-1	NA	TGCGCCAGCAGCTTGGCCGCAGGCCAGAATGAGCAGTTCTTC	CASSLAAGQNEQFF
17	TRBV5-6	NA	TRBJ2-1	TRBD1	TGTGCCAGCAGCTTGCTGAGGACAGGGACGTTCTACAATGAGCAGTTCTTC	CASSLLRTGTFYNEQFF
14	TRBV18	NA	TRBJ1-1	NA	TGTGCCAGCTCACCGCTGGACAAGAACACTGAAGCTTTCTTT	CASSPLDKNTEAFF
15	TRBV15	NA	TRBJ2-6	NA	TGTGCCACCAGCAGAGGAGGCACTGGGGCCAACGTCCTGACTTTC	CATSRGGTGANVLTF
17	TRBV21-1	once	TRBJ2-2	NA	TGTGCCAGCAGCAATTTCGGGCTAGCGGGACTAGGCGGGGAGCTGTTTTTT	CASSNFGLAGLGGELFF
12	TRBV28	NA	TRBJ1-1	NA	TGTGCCAGCAGTTTAGGGAGGATTGAAGCTTTCTTT	CASSLGRIEAFF
15	TRBV18	NA	TRBJ1-1	TRBD1	TGTGCCAGCTCACAAGGACAGGGGGGTGGCACTGAAGCTTTCTTT	CASSQGQGGGTEAFF
15	TRBV7-3	NA	TRBJ2-1	TRBD2	TGTGCCAGCAGCTTACTAGCGGCAATATACAATGAGCAGTTCTTC	CASSLLAAIYNEQFF
14	TRBV7-9	NA	TRBJ2-1	NA	TGTGCCAGCAGCTTAACTAACTCCAACAATGAGCAGTTCTTC	CASSLTNSNNEQFF
15	TRBV6-5	NA	TRBJ1-3	NA	TGTGCCAGCCATCCTACCGACAGGAATTTAAACACCATATATTTT	CASHPTDRNLNTIYF
15	TRBV5-1	NA	TRBJ2-3	TRBD2	TGCGCCAGCAGGGCGGGACTAGCGGGCACAGATACGCAGTATTTT	CASRAGLAGTDTQYF
15	TRBV5-4	NA	TRBJ1-4	TRBD1	TGTGCCAGCAGCTCGAGACAGGGACCTAATGAAAAACTGTTTTTT	CASSSRQGPNEKLFF
12	TRBV6-4	NA	TRBJ2-4	NA	TGTGCCAGCAGTAACTACCCGGACATTCAGTACTTC	CASSNYPDIQYF
12	TRBV28	NA	TRBJ1-5	TRBD1	TGTGCCAGCAGTTTGGGACAGCGGCCCCAGCATTTT	CASSLGQRPQHF